This T cell receptor beta chain emerged from a study of cytomegalovirus exposure and HLA in healthy donors. J lost 9 bases, V lost 3 bases, and 16 bases had no gene match. The CDR3 runs 17 residues. Germline CDR1 and CDR2: SEHNR and FQNEAQ (reference sequence). TCRdb's table, derived via immunoSEQ multiplex PCR, lists solely in-frame clones and lacks some. Of fewer than 200,000 clones in the sample, 75% to 95% were seen once. The sequenced sample consisted of PBMCs. This clonotype originated in a young woman in good health and CMV-seropositive. This rearrangement joins TRBV7-9 to TRBJ2-2; 7 bases match TRBD1. The CDR3 reads CASSFQLTNRQGRELFF. CDR3 in DNA: TGTGCCAGCAGCTTTCAACTCACTAATCGACAGGGACGGGAGCTGTTTTTT.